These T cell receptor beta chains were read from a single sample in a study of response to subunit inactivated influenza vaccine. TCRdb itself ran the RT-PCR reads through MiXCR, one entry per CDR3 protein. The table has around 600,000 distinct CDR3 sequences, about 11% seen once. The sample was also reused in another study, on T cells expressing NK-cell markers.

Sequences were derived from PBMCs from blood, sampled on the day of vaccination. All receptors come from a man aged 50-59 years who received an inactivated influenza vaccine. CDR3s include the opening cysteine and the closing phenylalanine or tryptophan. D genes are given only for firm matches. Not all rows give a size; the values are once, few, many and, for expanded clones, a class.

D gene | J gene | V gene | clone size | CDR3 DNA | CDR3 protein
- | TRBJ2-3 | TRBV4-1 | few | TGCGCCAGCAGCCAGATGGATGGGGGAGATACGCAGTATTTT | CASSQMDGGDTQYF
TRBD2 | TRBJ2-1 | TRBV20-1 | - | TGCAGTGCTAGAGGCTTAATAGCGGGAGTGATACACAATGAGCAGTTCTTC | CSARGLIAGVIHNEQFF
- | TRBJ2-1 | TRBV5-1 | few | TGCGCCAGCAGCTTGAGCCTAGCCTACAATGAGCAGTTCTTC | CASSLSLAYNEQFF
- | TRBJ2-7 | TRBV15 | few | TGTGCCACCAGCAGAGATAAGGGTTACGAGCAGTACTTC | CATSRDKGYEQYF
- | TRBJ2-2 | TRBV29-1 | many | TGCAGCGCCAAAACTTCCGGGACTAACACCGGGGAGCTGTTTTTT | CSAKTSGTNTGELFF
- | TRBJ1-6 | TRBV11-2 | few | TGTGCCAGCAGCTTAGCGACAGGTTCAAATTCACCCCTCCACTTT | CASSLATGSNSPLHF
TRBD1 | TRBJ2-1 | TRBV7-2 | - | TGTGCCAGCACCTTAAGACAGGGGCCGTCCTACAATGAGCAGTTCTTC | CASTLRQGPSYNEQFF
- | TRBJ2-5 | TRBV12-3/TRBV12-4 | - | TGTGCCAGCAGATATCAGGGGATGAGCCAGTACTTC | CASRYQGMSQYF
- | TRBJ2-5 | TRBV5-1 | - | TGCGCCAGCAGCTCGACCCCTCGAACAGAGACCCAGTACTTC | CASSSTPRTETQYF
TRBD1 | TRBJ1-1 | TRBV6-2/TRBV6-3 | many | TGTGCCAGCAGGCCCAACCGATTTTGGACAGGGCCAGGGAACACTGAAGCTTTCTTT | CASRPNRFWTGPGNTEAFF
TRBD2 | TRBJ2-7 | TRBV7-6 | - | TGTGCCAGCAGCTTAGCTTCAACGGGGGGGCAAGGCCTCTACGAGCAGTACTTC | CASSLASTGGQGLYEQYF